This TCR beta chain was sequenced for a study of blood T cell repertoires in COVID-19 (dated by TCRdb to 2020 to 2022). Regarding the study in general: The collaborator samples originated in the United States, Italy and Spain and spanned the acute and convalescent phases of COVID-19. The material from the prospective study consisted of cDNA or gDNA derived from T cells, B-cell-depleted T cells, or PBMCs. Deeply sampled blood TCRbeta repertoires from subjects exposed to, actively infected with, or recovered from COVID-19 were included in the dataset. The repertoires were released in a freely available public database meant as a resource for research on the immune response to SARS-CoV-2. Samples came from the ongoing ImmuneRACE study (first 160 participants) plus 1,254 subjects from 6 global collaborators. The sample metadata nearly always contained a de-identified subject ID, COVID-19 status, age in years and sex. Where available, HLA class I and class II types were obtained from metadata supplied by the sample provider rather than from assay-based typing. General conclusions and limits of the study: How much clinical and demographic metadata was included differed by source and by participant, and the metadata was provided uncurated.

The immunoSEQ Assay, a bias-controlled multiplex PCR, was used to amplify TCRbeta CDR3 regions from genomic DNA. In the original analysis: Within the assay, amplification of reference gene primers was used to estimate how many nucleated cells each sample contained. To quantify the absolute abundance of each unique TCRbeta CDR3 rearrangement, sequence reads were collapsed and filtered. Productive Simpson clonality was computed per sample as the square root of Simpson's diversity index over productive rearrangements. TCRdb holds this immuneACCESS table with in-frame rearrangements only. Some clones are missing; in checked studies, unresolved V genes explain under half, and the rest has no known cause. V, J and clone size derive from that table, while D and trimming were established from the DNA sequence. This sample is represented by around 160,000 clones; more than 75% of them were singletons. The ten largest clones add up to 10% to 15% of the sample.

The germline V gene provides CDR1 SGHDT and CDR2 YYEEEE. At the junction V is shortened by 1 base and J by 4 bases, with 18 bases in between. Inclusive of the bounding cysteine and phenylalanine, the CDR3 is 16 residues long. Of the read, only the CDR3 DNA is kept; its 48 bases are in frame from base 1. About this clone itself: This clone's antigen is unknown. Base-call qualities are not available, and no considerably larger clone is one nucleotide away.

Collaborating institutions collected whole blood in K2EDTA tubes following their own protocols. For TCRbeta analysis, collaborator samples were shipped as frozen whole blood, as isolated PBMCs, or as DNA extracted from either sample type. This TCR was recovered from a man aged 60 to 75 with active or convalescent COVID-19. Recombination connected TRBV5-6 to TRBJ2-7; the best D guess is TRBD2, with 7 bases matching. The specimen sequenced was peripheral blood. The nucleotides read TGTGCCAGCAGCTTGATCGGGGAGGGGGAACAATACGAGCAGTACTTC. Its translation reads: CASSLIGEGEQYEQYF. The full variable domain, with segments outside the CDR3 supplied by the reference TRBV5-6 and TRBJ2-7 proteins, appears as DAGVTQSPTHLIKTRGQQVTLRCSPKSGHDTVSWYQQALGQGPQFIFQYYEEEERQRGNFPDRFSGHQFPNYSSELNVNALLLGDSALYLCASSLIGEGEQYEQYFGPGTRLTVT.